The TCR beta chain under discussion was sequenced for a study of T cell responses to AZD1222 COVID-19 vaccine listed by TCRdb under 2021. Background on the whole study: A total of just over 230 trial participants underwent TCR sequencing, of whom 207 had received two doses of AZD1222 and about 26 had received two doses of the MenACWY control vaccine. Trial participants were enrolled by age into 18-55, 56-69 and 70-plus year subgroups, with roughly 150, 30 and 60 TCR-sequenced participants respectively. Results and caveats for the whole study, not just this receptor: Because no day 14 peak-response samples were available, the repertoires could be characterized only after the peak T cell response. The whole spike protein was spanned by vaccine-associated CD4 TCRs, and dominant responses were seen in regions 160-218 and 743-854. After two AZD1222 doses, spike-specific TCR breadth and depth were significantly higher than at day 0 and than in MenACWY recipients. Epitopes outside the regions mutated in the B.1.351 and B.1.1.7 variants were reportedly recognized by nearly half of the unique spike-specific TCRs. In the small 56-69-year group, the increase in depth fell short of significance, most likely because of low power. Participants were mostly white British, with more females than males. The authors suggested clonal diversity may have been underestimated. Conclusions about previously exposed vaccinees are limited because only 6 or 7 AZD1222 recipients were SARS-CoV-2 seropositive at baseline.

Interpreted using the paper, the time point label stands for: about 28 days (+/-7) after the second vaccine dose. AZD1222 recipients given second doses at about 4 weeks or at about 12 weeks were pooled, since spike-specific TCR depth and breadth were not found to differ between the two schedules. Vaccinee samples came from UK trials COV001 and COV002, including a single-blind randomized controlled phase 2/3 trial of AZD1222 (ChAdOx1 nCoV-19) in healthy adults. Trial participant PBMC samples were collected at day 0 and day 28 after the second dose for TCRbeta chain sequencing. About this clone: Its antigen remains undetermined. No base-level quality is on record; no much larger clone is a single base apart.

The CDR3 regions of human TCRbeta chains were analyzed by immunosequencing. The source study handled its data this way. Repertoire TCRs were matched against a reference library of SARS-CoV-2-specific TCRs generated with the MIRA antigen-specificity platform. Breadth was defined as the fraction of unique TCRs that were SARS-CoV-2-associated, and depth was defined as the fraction of total T cells that were SARS-CoV-2-associated. Each spike-specific TCR was assigned to its reactive spike region and to a CD4 or CD8 class using the MIRA data. Log10-transformed breadth and depth values were compared by one-way ANOVA with Sidak's multiple comparisons tests. Here the immuneACCESS table is served through TCRdb, limited to in-frame sequences with V and J called. Missing clones are a known gap in these copies; in checked studies unresolved V genes cover under half, and the rest lacks a known reason. That table is the source of V, J and clone size, and D and trimming were worked out from the DNA. The sample profile shows some 120,000 clones; roughly 87% of them were found once. Of the sample, around a tenth is held by the ten largest clones.

The TCR was taken from an adult who received the AZD1222 COVID-19 vaccine. The source was peripheral blood, collected 28 days after the second AZD1222 dose.

The CDR3 loop reads CASSQDSEKLFF. The bases are TGTGCCAGCAGCCAAGACAGTGAAAAACTGTTTTTT. Recombination linked TRBV3-1 (or the pseudogene TRBV3-2) to TRBJ1-4; the D gene cannot be named for sure. The germline V gene encodes CDR1 LGHDT and CDR2 YNNKEL (reference sequence). The CDR3 runs 12 amino acids, cysteine and phenylalanine included. The entry retains the CDR3 DNA only, 36 bases that are in frame from base 1. The junction carries 3 bases between V and J, which are trimmed by 0 bases and 7 bases respectively.